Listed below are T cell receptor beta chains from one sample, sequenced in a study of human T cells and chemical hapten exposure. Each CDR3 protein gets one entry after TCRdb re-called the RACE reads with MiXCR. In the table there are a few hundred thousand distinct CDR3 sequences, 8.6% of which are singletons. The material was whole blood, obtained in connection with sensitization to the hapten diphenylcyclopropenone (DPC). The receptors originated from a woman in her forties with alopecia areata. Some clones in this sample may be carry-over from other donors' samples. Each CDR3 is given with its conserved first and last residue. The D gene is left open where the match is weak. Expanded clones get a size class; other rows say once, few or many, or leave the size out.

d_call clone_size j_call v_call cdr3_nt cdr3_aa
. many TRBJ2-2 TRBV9 TGTGCCAGCAGCGTAGCTACTGGATCTGCGGGTTATACCGGGGAGCTGTTTTTT CASSVATGSAGYTGELFF
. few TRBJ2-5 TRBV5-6 TGTGCCAGCAGCTCCATGTCACGTATGGGAGAGACCCAGTACTTC CASSSMSRMGETQYF
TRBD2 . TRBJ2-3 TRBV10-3 TGTGCCATCAGTGAGTTAGCGGGAGTCGCAGATACGCAGTATTTT CAISELAGVADTQYF
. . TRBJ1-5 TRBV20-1 TGCAGTGCTAGAGATCCTGATAGCAATCAGCCCCAGCATTTT CSARDPDSNQPQHF
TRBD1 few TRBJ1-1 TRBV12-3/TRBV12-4 TGTGCCAGCAGTCCAACCGGACAGGGCGAAGCTTTCTTT CASSPTGQGEAFF
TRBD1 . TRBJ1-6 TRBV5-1 TGCGCCAGCAGCTCTCGACAGGGAAGGACATCACCCCTCCACTTT CASSSRQGRTSPLHF
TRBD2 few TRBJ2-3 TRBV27 TGTGCCAGCAGCTCCGCCCCTGGACTAGCGGATCCGTCAATGCAGTATTTT CASSSAPGLADPSMQYF
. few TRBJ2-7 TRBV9 TGTGCCAGCAGCGTAGACCCCTCCTACGAGCAGTACTTC CASSVDPSYEQYF
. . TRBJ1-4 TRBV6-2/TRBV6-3 TGTGCCAGCAGCGACGGTTCAACTAATGAAAAACTGTTTTTT CASSDGSTNEKLFF
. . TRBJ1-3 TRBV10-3 TGTGCCATTAATCACCAGGACTCTGGAAACACCATATATTTT CAINHQDSGNTIYF
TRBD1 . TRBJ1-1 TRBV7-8 TGTGCCAGCAGCTTAGCAAACAGGGGTTTTATGAACACTGAAGCTTTCTTT CASSLANRGFMNTEAFF
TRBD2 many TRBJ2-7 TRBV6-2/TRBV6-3 TGTGCCAGCAGTTATCAACCGAGTGGGGGGGGCGAGCAGTACTTC CASSYQPSGGGEQYF
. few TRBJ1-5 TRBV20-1 TGCAGTGCTAGCCCTCCCCGACGGTATAGCAATCAGCCCCAGCATTTT CSASPPRRYSNQPQHF
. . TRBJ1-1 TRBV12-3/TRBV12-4 TGTGCCAGCAGCCCTCGAGAAGGACCCATGAACACTGAAGCTTTCTTT CASSPREGPMNTEAFF
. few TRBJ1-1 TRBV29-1 TGCAGCGTTAAAACAGGGAGGACTGAAGCTTTCTTT CSVKTGRTEAFF
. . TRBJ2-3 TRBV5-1 TGCGCCAGCAGCTCGCTCCCTCCCCCGAACACAGATACGCAGTATTTT CASSSLPPPNTDTQYF
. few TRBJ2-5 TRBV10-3 TGTGCCATCAGTGAGTCCCGGGCTTTTTCCAAAGAGACCCAGTACTTC CAISESRAFSKETQYF
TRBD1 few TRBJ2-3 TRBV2 TGTGCCAGCAGCCGTCGACAGGGATCTAGCACAGATACGCAGTATTTT CASSRRQGSSTDTQYF
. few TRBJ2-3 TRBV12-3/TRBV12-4 TGTGCCAGCAGTCTAGAACCGGGGTATAAGGGCACAGATACGCAGTATTTT CASSLEPGYKGTDTQYF
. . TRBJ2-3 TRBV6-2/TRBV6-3 TGTGCCAGCAGCCAGAGCCCCCCCGCCAGGGGCACAGATACGCAGTATTTT CASSQSPPARGTDTQYF
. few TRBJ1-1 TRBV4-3 TGCGCCAGCAGCCAAGGCGACGGCCTAACTGAAGCTTTCTTT CASSQGDGLTEAFF
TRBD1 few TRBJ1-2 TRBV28 TGTGCCAGCAGCCAAGGACAGGTGACGACCTCCTATGGCTACACCTTC CASSQGQVTTSYGYTF
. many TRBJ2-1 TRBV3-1 TGTGCCAGCAGCCCGCCTGGGGGCAATGAGCAGTTCTTC CASSPPGGNEQFF
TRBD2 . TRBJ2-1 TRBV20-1 TGCAGTGCCACCGTCGGGGGGCGGGAGGCGGGTGAGCAGTTCTTC CSATVGGREAGEQFF
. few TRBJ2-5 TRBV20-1 TGCAGTGCTAGCGATAGGACCAGGGAGATTAGAGAGACCCAGTACTTC CSASDRTREIRETQYF
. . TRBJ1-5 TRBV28 TGTGCCAGCAGTTTGCGGGTAGCGGCAGGCAATCAGCCCCAGCATTTT CASSLRVAAGNQPQHF
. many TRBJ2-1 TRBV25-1 TGTGCCAGCAGCCCTACAGGGCGTGAGCAGTTCTTC CASSPTGREQFF
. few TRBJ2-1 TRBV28 TGTGCCAGCCACCGGACTGACCACAATGAGCAGTTCTTC CASHRTDHNEQFF
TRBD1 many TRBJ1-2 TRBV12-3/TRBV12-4 TGTGCCAGCAGTCAGGGGGCCTCTGGCTACACCTTC CASSQGASGYTF
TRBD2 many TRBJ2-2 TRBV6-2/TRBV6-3 TGTGCCAGCAGTTACCGGGTAGCGGGCGTTAAGAGCCATACCGGGGAGCTGTTTTTT CASSYRVAGVKSHTGELFF
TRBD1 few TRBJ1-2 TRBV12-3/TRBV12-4 TGTGCCACCTCCCGCAGGGGGTCGGTGGAGAGCTACACCTTC CATSRRGSVESYTF
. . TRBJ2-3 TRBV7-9 TGTGCCAGCAGCCCGGGGACGGGATACACAGATACGCAGTATTTT CASSPGTGYTDTQYF
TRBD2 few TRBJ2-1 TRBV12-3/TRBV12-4 TGTGCCAGCAGTTTGAGCAGCGGGAGGCTCAATGAGCAGTTCTTC CASSLSSGRLNEQFF
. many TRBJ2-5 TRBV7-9 TGTGCCAGCAGCTTAGGGGCAGCTCAAGAGACCCAGTACTTC CASSLGAAQETQYF
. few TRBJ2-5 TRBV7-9 TGTGCCAGCAGCTTATCGGGTGGAGGTGCCCAAGAGACCCAGTACTTC CASSLSGGGAQETQYF
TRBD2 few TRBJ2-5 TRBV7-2 TGTGCCAGCAGCTTAGCGGGACTAGCGGGAGGAGAGACCCAGTACTTC CASSLAGLAGGETQYF
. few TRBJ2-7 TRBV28 TGTGCCAGCAGCCAGACAACACCAACCTACGAGCAGTACTTC CASSQTTPTYEQYF
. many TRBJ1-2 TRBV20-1 TGCAGTGCGCCACCCGGGGGGGGGTTAAATGGCTACACCTTC CSAPPGGGLNGYTF
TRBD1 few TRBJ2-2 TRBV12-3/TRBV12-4 TGTGCCAGCAGCAGAGGGACAGGGGCAGGGGAGCTGTTTTTT CASSRGTGAGELFF
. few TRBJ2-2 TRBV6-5 TGTGCCAGCAGTTACGGCAGGGGAACCGGGGAGCTGTTTTTT CASSYGRGTGELFF
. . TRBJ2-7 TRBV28 TGTGCCAGCAGCAGGACAGCGGCAAGCTCCTACGAGCAGTACTTC CASSRTAASSYEQYF
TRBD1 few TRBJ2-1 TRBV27 TGTGCCAGCAGTTTAGCTGGGACAGATAATGAGCAGTTCTTC CASSLAGTDNEQFF
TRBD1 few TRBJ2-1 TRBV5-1 TGCGCCAGCAGCTTACACCTGACAGGGGGCAAAAATGAGCAGTTCTTC CASSLHLTGGKNEQFF
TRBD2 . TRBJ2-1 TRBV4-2 TGTGCCAGCAGCCAAGAAACTAGCGGCCACAATGAGCAGTTCTTC CASSQETSGHNEQFF
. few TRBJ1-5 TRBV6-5 TGTGCCAGCAGTACGGGACGGGGCAATCAGCCCCAGCATTTT CASSTGRGNQPQHF
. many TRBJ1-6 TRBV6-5 TGTGCCAGCAGGCTGACGGGATATAATTCACCCCTCCACTTT CASRLTGYNSPLHF
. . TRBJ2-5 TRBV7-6 TGTGCCAGCAGCTTAGGGTACGGTAAAGAGACCCAGTACTTC CASSLGYGKETQYF
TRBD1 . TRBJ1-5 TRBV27 TGTGCCAGCAGTCCGGGGACAGGGATGTATAGCAATCAGCCCCAGCATTTT CASSPGTGMYSNQPQHF
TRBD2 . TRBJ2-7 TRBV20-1 TGCAGTGCCCCACCGACTAGCGGGAGGTCCTACGAGCAGTACTTC CSAPPTSGRSYEQYF
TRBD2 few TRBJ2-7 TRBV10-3 TGTGCCATCAGCCTTCCGGGAGGGCCTTACGAGCAGTACTTC CAISLPGGPYEQYF
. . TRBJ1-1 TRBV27 TGTGCCAGCAGCCGCAGGGCGTTGAACACTGAAGCTTTCTTT CASSRRALNTEAFF
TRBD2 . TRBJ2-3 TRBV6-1 TGTGCCAGCAAGACGGGAGGGCCCGGGGATACGCAGTATTTT CASKTGGPGDTQYF
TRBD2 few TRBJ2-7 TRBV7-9 TGTGCCAGCTCCCAACGCACTAGCGGGAGGATTATCTACGAGCAGTACTTC CASSQRTSGRIIYEQYF
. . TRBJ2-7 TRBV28 TGTGCCAGCAGTGCGACAGTCCTTAGAGGGCAGTACTTC CASSATVLRGQYF
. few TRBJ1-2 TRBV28 TGTGCCAGCAGTTTAGAGAGCTTGGGGTATGGCTACACCTTC CASSLESLGYGYTF
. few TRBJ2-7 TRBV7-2 TGTGCCAGCAGCGAGCTGACAGGTCGGCACGAGCAGTACTTC CASSELTGRHEQYF